These 27 T cell receptor beta chains were all obtained from the same sample, sequenced in a study of cytomegalovirus exposure and HLA in healthy donors. PCR amplification relied on 60 Vbeta primers (plus 13 Jbeta primers). TCRdb keeps only in-frame clones here, not all; method: immunoSEQ multiplex PCR. The data show about 110,000 clones, about 70% seen once. Sample: PBMCs. The receptors originated from a young man in good health and CMV-seronegative.

The sample holds one count of this clone. The chain links TRBV27 to TRBJ2-7, with D possibly matching TRBD1 (5 bases). Trimming stripped 8 bases from V and 5 bases from J, with 13 bases between. Germline lookup yields CDR1 MNHEY and CDR2 SMNVEV (reference sequence). There are 12 residues in the CDR3. The CDR3 DNA sequence: TGTGCCAGCCAAGGGGCGTCTGACGAGCAGTACTTC. Translation: CASQGASDEQYF.

This chain uses TRBV29-1 with TRBJ2-7, with 7 bases identical to TRBD1. Germline assignment: CDR1 SQVTM and CDR2 ANQGSEA. Trimming removed 5 bases from V and 1 base from J; junction bases left unmatched: 11. The CDR3 runs 15 residues. CDR3 bases: TGCAGCGTTTCTAGGACAGGAGGATTATCCTACGAGCAGTACTTC. It codes for CSVSRTGGLSYEQYF.

In its sample, this clone was seen once. This may be a read error, as it is one base from a much larger clone. Other DNA sequences in the sample encode the same CDR3. The rearrangement links TRBV6-6 to TRBJ2-7; 7 positions agree with TRBD2. Germline V gives CDR1 MNHNY, CDR2 SVGAGI (reference sequence). With V trimmed by 8 bases and J by 5 bases, 15 bases remained unmatched. The CDR3 contains 15 residues. The CDR3 region has the DNA TGTGCCAGCTCCACCCTGGTCGAGGCGGGGGACGAGCAGTACTTC. Translation: CASSTLVEAGDEQYF.

The table lists this clone with a few counts. V and J are TRBV7-2 and TRBJ2-5; TRBD2 is a possible D gene (5 bases). This CDR3 is built from 13 residues. Germline values: CDR1 SGHTA, CDR2 FQGNSA. The V gene lost 5 bases and the J gene lost 4 bases, with 11 bases spanning the gap. The CDR3 reads CASSGRGGETQYF. The CDR3 nucleotides are TGTGCCAGCAGCGGGAGAGGTGGAGAGACCCAGTACTTC.

The CDR3 spells CASSLVAPGLNTEAFF. As DNA, the CDR3 is TGCGCCAGCAGCCTGGTGGCTCCGGGATTGAACACTGAAGCTTTCTTT. The genes are TRBV5-1 and TRBJ1-1; no definite D call. The CDR3 contains 16 residues. Trimming left V 4 bases short and J 0 bases short, with 16 bases between. CDR1 and CDR2 from the germline V gene are SGHRS and YFSETQ.

The V call is TRBV11-3, the J call TRBJ1-2, with 7 bases fitting TRBD1. The germline gives CDR1 SGHNT, CDR2 YENEEA. The junction had 10 bases not matched to a gene; V was cut back by 5 bases and J by 4 bases. The CDR3 totals 15 residues. CDR3 region: CASSQGTVTFYGYTF. CDR3 nucleotide sequence: TGTGCCAGCAGCCAAGGGACAGTAACCTTCTATGGCTACACCTTC.

Details on this clone: The identical CDR3 is also encoded by other nucleotide sequences in the sample. The chain couples TRBV5-5 to TRBJ2-7; 8 bases map to TRBD1. The CDR3 extends over 13 amino acids. Germline CDR1 and CDR2: SGHKS and YYEKEE (reference sequence). Trimming cost V 4 bases and J 5 bases; bases outside gene matches: 5. The CDR3, as DNA: TGTGCCAGCAGCCCCGGACAGGGAGACGAGCAGTACTTC. Translated, it gives CASSPGQGDEQYF.

The chain recombines TRBV6-6 with TRBJ1-2, with TRBD1 identical over 9 bases. This CDR3 has 15 residues. CDR1 is MNHNY, CDR2 SVGAGI, per germline (reference sequence). V shed 5 bases and J 6 bases; nucleotides not matched to a gene: 10. The CDR3 protein is CASSTGQGLRNGYTF. CDR3 coding DNA: TGTGCCAGCAGTACTGGACAGGGGCTAAGGAATGGCTACACCTTC.

CDR3 bases: TGTGCCAGCAGCTTAAGGGCCGCCGCCACTAACACTGAAGCTTTCTTT. Its translation: CASSLRAAATNTEAFF. The chain recombines TRBV7-3 with TRBJ1-1; D not resolved. V lost 1 base and J lost 2, with 14 bases in between. CDR3 length equals 16 residues. Per germline, CDR1 SGHTA and CDR2 FQGTGA.

The rearrangement joins TRBV28 to TRBJ1-4, with a possible D match to TRBD1 (5 bases). Germline V gene lookup returns CDR1 MDHEN and CDR2 SYDVKM. The CDR3 spans 15 residues. V lost 5 bases and J 7 bases, leaving 17 bases between the germline ends. In DNA form, the CDR3 reads TGTGCCAGCAGTCCGGGGCGGGGCAAGTCTGAAAAACTGTTTTTT. The encoded protein is CASSPGRGKSEKLFF.

The V call is TRBV5-1, the J call TRBJ2-7, with 8 bases matching TRBD2. The CDR3 runs to 18 residues. V lost 0 bases to trimming and J lost 3 bases; unmatched junction nucleotides: 14. Per germline, CDR1 SGHRS and CDR2 YFSETQ. The CDR3 bases are TGCGCCAGCAGCTTGGATAATCCGGGACTAGGTATCATCTACGAGCAGTACTTC. Protein sequence: CASSLDNPGLGIIYEQYF. Full variable domain (remainder filled in from reference TRBV5-1 and TRBJ2-7): KAGVTQTPRYLIKTRGQQVTLSCSPISGHRSVSWYQQTPGQGLQFLFEYFSETQRNKGNFPGRFSGRQFSNSRSEMNVSTLELGDSALYLCASSLDNPGLGIIYEQYFGPGTRLTVT.

The rearrangement uses TRBV25-1 and TRBJ2-5; D is unresolved. Trimming shortened V by 1 base and J by 2 bases, and 8 bases separated the two germline ends. Germline-derived CDR1 and CDR2 are MGHDK and SYGVNS. The CDR3 sequence is 14 residues long. The CDR3, as DNA: TGTGCCAGCAGTGAATTTAGCCTTCAAGAGACCCAGTACTTC. It yields the protein CASSEFSLQETQYF.

The gene calls are TRBV13 and TRBJ1-1, with 11 bases matching TRBD1. Germline loops: CDR1 PRHDT, CDR2 FYEKMQ (reference sequence). V gave up 7 bases and J gave up 0 bases; unmatched junction bases: 10. The CDR3 contains 17 residues. DNA of the CDR3: TGTGCCAGCATCCGCCCTGGGACAGGGGGAGTGAACACTGAAGCTTTCTTT. It is translated as CASIRPGTGGVNTEAFF.

The chain uses TRBV5-6 and TRBJ2-7, with D unclear. With 0 bases removed from V and 5 bases from J, the gap between germline ends came to 3 bases. This CDR3 has 11 residues. CDR1 and CDR2 (germline): SGHDT, YYEEEE. In DNA, the CDR3 is TGTGCCAGCAGCTTGGCGGACGAGCAGTACTTC. It is translated as CASSLADEQYF.

CDR3 sequence reads: CASSPSWATNQPQHF. CDR3 nucleotides: TGTGCCAGTAGCCCTTCTTGGGCTACAAATCAGCCCCAGCATTTT. This chain uses TRBV19 with TRBJ1-5; D is ambiguous. Germline V CDR1 and CDR2: LNHDA, SQIVND (reference sequence). There are 15 residues in the CDR3. The V and J ends lost 6 bases and 4 bases respectively, with 16 bases between them.

This clone appeared a few times. V usage is TRBV6-1 and J usage is TRBJ1-3; tentative D call: TRBD1 (5 bases). Per the germline V gene, CDR1 is MNHNS and CDR2 is SASEGT. The CDR3 covers 13 residues. V was shortened by 11 bases and J by 2 bases, with 13 bases between the two germline ends. The CDR3 region is CAGRETAGNTIYF. The CDR3 region has the DNA TGTGCCGGCCGAGAGACAGCTGGAAACACCATATATTTT.

V is TRBV5-4 and J is TRBJ2-1; tentative D call: TRBD1 (5 bases). The CDR3 spans 15 residues. The V and J ends lost 3 bases and 4 bases respectively, with 14 bases between them. Per the germline V gene, CDR1 is SGHNT and CDR2 is YYREEE (reference sequence). The chain's CDR3 is CASSYSAGSYNEQFF. The CDR3 DNA follows: TGTGCCAGCAGCTACTCAGCAGGGTCATACAATGAGCAGTTCTTC.

The chain couples TRBV19 to TRBJ1-3; D unclear. Germline assignment: CDR1 LNHDA and CDR2 SQIVND (reference sequence). V was cut by 5 bases and J by 0 bases, with 8 bases left in between. This CDR3 has 14 amino acids. The CDR3 DNA follows: TGTGCCAGTAGTTTACCAGACTCTGGAAACACCATATATTTT. As protein: CASSLPDSGNTIYF.

The gene calls are TRBV9 and TRBJ2-7; 13 bases line up with TRBD2. J lost 6 bases, V lost 4 bases, and 13 bases had no gene match. The CDR3 is 17 amino acids. CDR1 SGDLS and CDR2 YYNGEE come from the germline V gene. This CDR3 is CASSLSAGLAGEGEQYF. CDR3 nucleotide sequence: TGTGCCAGCAGCCTATCTGCCGGACTAGCGGGAGAAGGCGAGCAGTACTTC.

V is TRBV29-1 and J is TRBJ2-3; D may be TRBD1 (6 bases). The germline gives CDR1 SQVTM, CDR2 ANQGSEA. V was trimmed by 6 bases and J by 5 bases, leaving 15 bases between them. The CDR3 is made up of 13 amino acids. The chain's CDR3 is CSVSTGRGDTQYF. CDR3 in DNA: TGCAGCGTCTCGACAGGACGAGGAGATACGCAGTATTTT.

This chain joins TRBV2 and TRBJ1-5; D is perhaps TRBD1 (5 bases). The CDR3 has 14 residues. In germline, CDR1 is SNHLY, CDR2 FYNNEI. Trimming shortened V by 5 bases and J by 5 bases, and 13 bases separated the two germline ends. Here the CDR3 reads CASSPGPGDQPQHF. The CDR3 DNA is TGTGCCAGCAGTCCCGGACCGGGGGATCAGCCCCAGCATTTT.

The chain is built from TRBV7-2 and TRBJ1-2, with D unclear. The germline V gene has CDR1 SGHTA and CDR2 FQGNSA. The CDR3 spans 13 residues. The V and J ends lost 7 bases and 5 bases respectively, with 14 bases between them. CDR3 loop: CASTYRRGYGYTF. The DNA of the CDR3 is TGTGCCAGCACTTACCGGCGGGGTTATGGCTACACCTTC. Full variable domain (rest looked up from reference TRBV7-2 and TRBJ1-2): GAGVSQSPSNKVTEKGKDVELRCDPISGHTALYWYRQSLGQGLEFLIYFQGNSAPDKSGLPSDRFSAERTGGSVSTLTIQRTQQEDSAVYLCASTYRRGYGYTFGSGTRLTVV.

This clone showed up many times. This rearrangement joins TRBV6-4 to TRBJ2-2, with 8 bases matching TRBD2. CDR1 is MRHNA, CDR2 SNTAGT, per germline. The J segment lost 4 bases and the V segment lost 5 bases, leaving 0 bases of the junction unmatched. This CDR3 has 13 residues. The DNA of the CDR3 is TGTGCCAGCAGTAGCGGGAGCACCGGGGAGCTGTTTTTT. Amino acids: CASSSGSTGELFF.

The rearrangement uses TRBV29-1 and TRBJ2-1; D not resolved. CDR1 and CDR2 (germline): SQVTM, ANQGSEA. There are 11 residues in the CDR3. V was clipped by 6 bases and J by 9 bases, with 12 bases between them. The CDR3 nucleotides read TGCAGCGTGCGCTATCTAAGTGAGCAGTTCTTC. It encodes CSVRYLSEQFF.

The V and J genes are TRBV5-1 and TRBJ2-7; D is ambiguous. Trimming removed 2 bases at V and 2 bases at J, with 14 bases between. The CDR3 has 15 amino acids. Germline-derived CDR1 and CDR2 are SGHRS and YFSETQ. The CDR3 spells CASSFSRASAYEQYF. In DNA form, the CDR3 reads TGCGCCAGCAGCTTTAGTCGTGCATCCGCCTACGAGCAGTACTTC.

This clone occurred once. This chain uses TRBV6-1 with TRBJ2-3, with 9 bases matching TRBD1. V dropped 4 bases and J dropped 3; count of bases not matched to a gene: 2. The CDR3 contains 14 residues. Germline CDR1 is MNHNS and CDR2 is SASEGT. This CDR3 reads CASSAGQGTDTQYF. The CDR3 nucleotides read TGTGCCAGCAGTGCTGGACAGGGGACAGATACGCAGTATTTT.

The chain joins TRBV10-3 to TRBJ2-7, with 7 bases matching TRBD1. Trimming took 4 bases from V and 4 from J; bases not matched to a gene: 1. CDR1 and CDR2 from the germline V gene are ENHRY and SYGVKD. This CDR3 contains 12 residues. The CDR3 reads CAISAGGYEQYF. The CDR3 DNA reads as TGTGCCATCAGTGCAGGGGGTTACGAGCAGTACTTC.